This TCR beta chain was documented in a study of T-cell memory formation after mild COVID-19. This clonotype was recorded a few times. Its target is unknown. Study-level findings and limits: Mainly in CM and EM were contracting CD4+ clones; CD8+ were in EMRA.

TCRdb analysed the 5' RACE reads with MiXCR anew, one entry per CDR3 protein. The sample consists of roughly 340,000 distinct CDR3 sequences, more than 15% of them appearing once. This CDR3 spans 16 amino acids. V shed 3 bases, J shed 10 bases, and the junction held 10 bases outside the gene matches. Germline values: CDR1 LGHDT, CDR2 YNNKEL (reference sequence). The chain carries TRBV3-1 and TRBJ1-6, with 9 positions matching TRBD1. The receptor comes from a man aged 18 to 30 who had mild COVID-19 (a few samples of this study predate the infection). Cell type and time point are not known. Sequencing was carried out using PBMCs or a T cell subset sorted from them (not recorded which). CDR3 sequence reads: CASSHRDRVPESPLHF. The DNA of the CDR3 is TGTGCCAGCAGCCACCGGGACAGGGTACCTGAGTCACCCCTCCACTTT.